This T cell receptor (beta chain) was identified in a study of PD-L1 blockade in urothelial cancer. This CDR3 is 13 amino acids long. CDR1 SGDLS and CDR2 YYNGEE come from the germline V gene. V shed 0 bases and J shed 3 bases, with 4 bases lying between them. Assay: immunoSEQ multiplex PCR; the TCRdb copy retains only in-frame clones and omits some. The table has 50,000 to 70,000 clones, approximately 80% seen once. Time point described: pretreatment peripheral blood. The chain carries TRBV9 and TRBJ2-1; no clear D. The input for sequencing was PBMCs, taken around atezolizumab (anti-PD-L1) treatment. The sequence was obtained from a man between 70 and 80 years old with urothelial cancer. In DNA, the CDR3 is TGTGCCAGCAGCGTAGCGGGCTACAATGAGCAGTTCTTC. The encoded protein is CASSVAGYNEQFF.